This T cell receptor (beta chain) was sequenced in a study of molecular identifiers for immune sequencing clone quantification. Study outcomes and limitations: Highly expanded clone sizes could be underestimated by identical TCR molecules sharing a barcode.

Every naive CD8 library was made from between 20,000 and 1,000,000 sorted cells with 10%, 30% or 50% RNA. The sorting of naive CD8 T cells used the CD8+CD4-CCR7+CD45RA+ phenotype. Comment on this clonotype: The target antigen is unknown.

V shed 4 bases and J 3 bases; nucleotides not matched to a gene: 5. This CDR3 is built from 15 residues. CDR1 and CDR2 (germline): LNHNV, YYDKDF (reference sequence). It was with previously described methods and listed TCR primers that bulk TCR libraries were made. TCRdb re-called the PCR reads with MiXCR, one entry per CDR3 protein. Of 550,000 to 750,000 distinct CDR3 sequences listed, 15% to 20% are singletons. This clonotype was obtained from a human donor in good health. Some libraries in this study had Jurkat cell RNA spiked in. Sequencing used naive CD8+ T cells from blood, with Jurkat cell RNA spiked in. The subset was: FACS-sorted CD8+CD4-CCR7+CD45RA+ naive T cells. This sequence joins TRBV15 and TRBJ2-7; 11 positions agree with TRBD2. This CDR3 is CATSTGLAGHYEQYF. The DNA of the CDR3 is TGTGCCACCAGCACCGGACTAGCGGGCCACTACGAGCAGTACTTC. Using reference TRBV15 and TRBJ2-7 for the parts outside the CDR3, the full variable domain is DAMVIQNPRYQVTQFGKPVTLSCSQTLNHNVMYWYQQKSSQAPKLLFHYYDKDFNNEADTPDNFQSRRPNTSFCFLDIRSPGLGDTAMYLCATSTGLAGHYEQYFGPGTRLTVT.